This TCR beta chain originates from a study of blood T cell repertoires in COVID-19. Study information: Spain, Italy and the United States supplied samples that represented acute and convalescent COVID-19. The analysed material was cDNA or gDNA that came from T cells, B-cell-depleted T cells, or PBMCs.

The CDR3 is 15 amino acids. V dropped 4 bases and J dropped 0 bases, with 13 bases sitting between them. Germline CDR1 reads SGHRS; CDR2 reads YFSETQ. Source study methods: Cell counts per sample came from amplifying reference gene primers. The assay was immunoSEQ multiplex PCR, and TCRdb's table has in-frame clones only and misses some. V, J and clone size are those of that table, while D and trimming were read from the DNA. The sample yields some 200,000 clones, around 90% seen once. Enrollees, about 18 to 95 years old, lived in 24 US areas. The sequence came from a woman in her twenties or thirties who had recovered from COVID-19. The gene calls are TRBV5-1 and TRBJ1-1, with a tentative D call TRBD1 (6 bases). The source material was PBMCs or T cells enriched from blood (not recorded which). The DNA of the CDR3 is TGCGCCAGCAGCGGGGGACACCCGCTGAACACTGAAGCTTTCTTT. This codes for CASSGGHPLNTEAFF.